This T cell receptor (beta chain) was observed in a study of T cell changes during pregnancy in multiple sclerosis. This CDR3 is 15 amino acids long. V lost 1 base and J 2 bases, leaving 10 bases between the germline ends. Germline V gene data show CDR1 as SGHDT and CDR2 as YYEEEE. Some clones are missing from TCRdb's copy, which holds only in-frame ones; the method was immunoSEQ multiplex PCR. In the table there are 43,000 or so clones, 80% to 90% of which are singletons. V and J are TRBV5-6 and TRBJ2-1, with TRBD2 as a possible D gene (7 bases). This TCR came from a female donor with multiple sclerosis, enrolled in a pregnancy study. Sample: peripheral blood, taken in the first trimester of pregnancy. The CDR3 protein is CASSLWRGPYNEQFF. CDR3 DNA: TGTGCCAGCAGCTTGTGGCGGGGGCCCTACAATGAGCAGTTCTTC.